This TCR beta chain was documented in a study of cytomegalovirus exposure and HLA in healthy donors. The CDR3 is 13 amino acids. V shed 4 bases and J shed 6 bases, with 13 bases lying between them. Germline-derived CDR1 and CDR2 are SGHAT and FQNNGV. This clone was recorded once. Here immunoSEQ multiplex PCR was the method, and the copy in TCRdb shows in-frame clones only, minus some. The table includes 55,000 to 70,000 clones, about 90% detected once. The sequence came from a man between 18 and 29 years old in good health and CMV-seronegative. The chain employs TRBV11-2 and TRBJ2-7; D is possibly TRBD2 (6 bases). Sequencing was done on a sample of PBMCs. The CDR3 is CASSSHGSREQYF. CDR3 bases: TGTGCCAGCAGCTCCCACGGGAGTCGCGAGCAGTACTTC.